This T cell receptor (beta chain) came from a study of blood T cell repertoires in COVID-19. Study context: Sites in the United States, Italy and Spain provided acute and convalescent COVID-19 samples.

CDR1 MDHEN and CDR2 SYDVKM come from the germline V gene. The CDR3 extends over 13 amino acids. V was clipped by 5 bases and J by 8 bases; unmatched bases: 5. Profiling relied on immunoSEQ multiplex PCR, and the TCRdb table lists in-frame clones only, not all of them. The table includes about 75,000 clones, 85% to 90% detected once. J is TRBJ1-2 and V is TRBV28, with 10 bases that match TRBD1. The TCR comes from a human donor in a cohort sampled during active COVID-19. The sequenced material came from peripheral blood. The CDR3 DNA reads TGTGCCAGCAGTCCGTCGACAGGGGGCGGCTACACCTTC. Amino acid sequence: CASSPSTGGGYTF.